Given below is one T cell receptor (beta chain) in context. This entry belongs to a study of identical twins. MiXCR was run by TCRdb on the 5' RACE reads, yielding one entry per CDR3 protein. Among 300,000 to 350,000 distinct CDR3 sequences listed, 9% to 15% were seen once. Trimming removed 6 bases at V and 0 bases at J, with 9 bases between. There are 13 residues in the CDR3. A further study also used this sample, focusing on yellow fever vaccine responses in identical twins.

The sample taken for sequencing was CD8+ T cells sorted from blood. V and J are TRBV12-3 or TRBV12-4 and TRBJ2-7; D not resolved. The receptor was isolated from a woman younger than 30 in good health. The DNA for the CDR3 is TGTGCCAGCAGAACGCAGAGCTCCTACGAGCAGTACTTC. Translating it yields CASRTQSSYEQYF.